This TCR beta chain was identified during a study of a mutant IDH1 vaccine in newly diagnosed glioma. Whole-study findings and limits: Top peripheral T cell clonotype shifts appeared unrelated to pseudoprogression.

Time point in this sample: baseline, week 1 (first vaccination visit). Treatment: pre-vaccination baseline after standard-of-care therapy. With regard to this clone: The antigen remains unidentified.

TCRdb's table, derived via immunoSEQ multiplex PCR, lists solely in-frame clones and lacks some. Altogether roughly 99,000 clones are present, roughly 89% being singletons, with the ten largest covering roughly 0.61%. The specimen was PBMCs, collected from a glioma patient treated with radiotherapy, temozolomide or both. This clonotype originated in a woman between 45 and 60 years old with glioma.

The CDR3 is CASSLRGQGPTGANVLTF. Here the CDR3 DNA reads TGTGCCAGCAGCCTCAGAGGACAGGGACCAACTGGGGCCAACGTCCTGACTTTC. The V and J genes are TRBV9 and TRBJ2-6, with 8 nucleotides matching TRBD1. CDR3 length equals 18 residues. Germline V CDR1 and CDR2: SGDLS, YYNGEE. V trimming: 4 bases; J trimming: 2 bases; junction bases outside the gene matches: 11.